This entry lists 8 T cell receptor beta chains sequenced from one sample in a study of shared clonotypes between healthy human individuals. The assay was immunoSEQ multiplex PCR, and TCRdb's table has in-frame clones only and misses some. The sample shows about 490,000 clones, roughly 78% of them seen only once. Sequencing was done on a sample of PBMCs. These receptors all stem from a middle-aged woman in good health. Some clones in this sample may be carry-over from other donors' samples.

The chain recombines TRBV25-1 with TRBJ2-1, with 9 bases identical to TRBD2. CDR1 and CDR2 from the germline V gene are MGHDK and SYGVNS. The trim removed 3 bases at V and 8 bases at J, leaving 5 bases unmatched. There are 14 residues in the CDR3. CDR3 DNA sequence: TGTGCCAGCAGTGAGGCGGGAGGGGTAGATGAGCAGTTCTTC. Residues: CASSEAGGVDEQFF.

This clone was recorded once. The V and J genes are TRBV9 and TRBJ2-7; TRBD2 is a possible D gene (5 bases). Trimming took off 4 bases at V and 3 bases at J, with 14 bases between the two ends. The CDR3 contains 14 residues. CDR1 and CDR2 from the germline V gene are SGDLS and YYNGEE. The CDR3 reads CASSPFEGFYEQYF. DNA of the CDR3: TGTGCCAGCAGCCCATTTGAGGGCTTCTACGAGCAGTACTTC.

The V and J genes are TRBV5-3 and TRBJ2-7, with 8 bases matching TRBD1. TRBV5-3 is classed as an ORF, of uncertain function. After removal of 3 bases from V and 2 bases from J, the junction contained 10 bases not matched to a gene. CDR3 length equals 16 residues. CDR3 bases: TGTGCCAGAAGCTCCCCGGACAGGGCTGCCACCTACGAGCAGTACTTC. It codes for CARSSPDRAATYEQYF.

The J gene is TRBJ1-2, the V gene TRBV7-9; maybe TRBD1 (5 bases). The germline V gene has CDR1 SEHNR and CDR2 FQNEAQ (reference sequence). The CDR3 is 17 amino acids. Trimming pared 5 bases from V and 4 bases from J, leaving 23 bases between. The CDR3 region is CASSKRQSSFGAYGYTF. The CDR3 DNA sequence: TGTGCCAGCAGCAAACGACAGAGTAGTTTTGGGGCCTATGGCTACACCTTC.

The sample holds one count of this clone. The chain links TRBV9 to TRBJ1-3; no reliable D call. Trimming took off 0 bases at V and 2 bases at J, with 3 bases between the two ends. Germline V gene sequence: CDR1 SGDLS, CDR2 YYNGEE. There are 13 residues in the CDR3. The DNA of the CDR3 is TGTGCCAGCAGCGTAGCTACTGGAAACACCATATATTTT. It translates to CASSVATGNTIYF.

This clone was picked up a small number of times. The chain recombines TRBV7-8 with TRBJ2-7, with 10 bases aligning to TRBD1. Germline loops: CDR1 SGHVS, CDR2 FQNEAQ. Trimming at V came to 5 bases and at J to 4 bases, leaving 8 bases not matched to a gene. This CDR3 spans 15 amino acids. CDR3 in DNA: TGTGCCAGCAGCCCGGGAGGGACAGGGGCGTACGAGCAGTACTTC. Translation: CASSPGGTGAYEQYF.

The J gene is TRBJ2-2, the V gene TRBV7-2; D unclear. Per the germline V gene, CDR1 is SGHTA and CDR2 is FQGNSA. The germline V and J ends were trimmed by 4 bases and 8 bases, with 14 bases remaining between them. There are 14 residues in the CDR3. The CDR3: CASSYRTDTGELFF. CDR3 nucleotide sequence: TGTGCCAGCAGCTACCGAACAGATACTGGGGAGCTGTTTTTT.

J is TRBJ2-5 and V is TRBV11-3; 9 bases align to TRBD1. Trimming at V came to 5 bases and at J to 3 bases, leaving 7 bases not matched to a gene. CDR1 SGHNT and CDR2 YENEEA come from the germline V gene. The CDR3 is 15 amino acids. The CDR3 nucleotides read TGTGCCAGCAGCCCGGGACAGGGTTCGGAAGAGACCCAGTACTTC. Protein sequence: CASSPGQGSEETQYF.